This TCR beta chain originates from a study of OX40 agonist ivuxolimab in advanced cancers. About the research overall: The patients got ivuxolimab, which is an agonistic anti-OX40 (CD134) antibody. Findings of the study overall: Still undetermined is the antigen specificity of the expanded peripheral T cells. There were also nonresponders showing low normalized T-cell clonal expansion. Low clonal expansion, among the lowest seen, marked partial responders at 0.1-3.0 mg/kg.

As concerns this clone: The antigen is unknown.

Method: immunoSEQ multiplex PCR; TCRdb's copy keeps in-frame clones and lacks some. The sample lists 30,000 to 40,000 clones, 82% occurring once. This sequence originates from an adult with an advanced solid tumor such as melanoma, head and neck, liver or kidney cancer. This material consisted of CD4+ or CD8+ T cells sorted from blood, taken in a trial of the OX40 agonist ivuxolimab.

This CDR3 is CAWSRYTEAFF. In nucleotides, the CDR3 is TGTGCCTGGAGTAGGTACACTGAAGCTTTCTTT. This chain uses TRBV30 with TRBJ1-1; D is undetermined. The CDR3 consists of 11 residues. With 2 bases removed from V and 3 bases from J, the gap between germline ends came to 4 bases. Germline CDR1 reads GTSNPN; CDR2 reads SVGIG (reference sequence).